The clone carrying this T cell receptor beta chain showed up many times. Its antigen is not known. Sample time point: newly diagnosed GD, antithyroid drugs for less than 3 months. Scientists built the TCR library using RNA that was extracted from PBMCs. The authors drew 8.5 to 9 milliliters of peripheral blood into EDTA tubes. iRepertoire HTBI primers and Arm-PCR of CDR3 regions built TCR beta libraries. MiXCR, applied by TCRdb to the multiplex PCR reads, yields one record per CDR3 protein. Of about 420,000 distinct CDR3 sequences listed, roughly 15% are singletons. This sample was included in a study of regulatory T cells in long-lasting Graves disease. Whole-study results and caveats: With 2,500 to 3,500 shared public clonotypes, persistent patients exceeded new patients, who shared 950 to 1,000.

These same records also appear under a second study, on T cells in Graves' hyperthyroidism and ophthalmopathy. From that paper: RT-PCR in the first round (using the HTBI primer set) targeted the TCR CDR3.

The source of this sequence is a woman aged 18 to 35 with Graves disease. Material: peripheral blood mononuclear cells (PBMCs), obtained at new diagnosis, from a patient treated with antithyroid drugs.

CDR3 nucleotides: TGCGCCAGCGGATTGATAGCGGGAGTTAGCTCCTACAATGAGCAGTTCTTC. Translation gives CASGLIAGVSSYNEQFF. The J gene is TRBJ2-1, the V gene TRBV5-1; 9 nucleotides match TRBD2. Germline V gives CDR1 SGHRS, CDR2 YFSETQ. J lost 0 bases, V lost 7 bases, and 11 bases had no gene match. The CDR3 runs 17 residues.